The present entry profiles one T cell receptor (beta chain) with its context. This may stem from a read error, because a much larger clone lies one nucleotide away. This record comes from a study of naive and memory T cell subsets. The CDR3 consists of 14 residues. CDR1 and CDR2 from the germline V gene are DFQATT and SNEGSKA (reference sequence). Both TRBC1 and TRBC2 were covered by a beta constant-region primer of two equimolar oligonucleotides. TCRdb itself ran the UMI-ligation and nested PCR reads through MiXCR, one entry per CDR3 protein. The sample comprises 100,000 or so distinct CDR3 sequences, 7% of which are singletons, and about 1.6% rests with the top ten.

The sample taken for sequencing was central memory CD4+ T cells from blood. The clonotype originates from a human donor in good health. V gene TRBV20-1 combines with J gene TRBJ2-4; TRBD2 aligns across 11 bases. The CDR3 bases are TGCAGTGCTGGGACTAGCGGCAGGCAAAACATTCGGTACTTC. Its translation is CSAGTSGRQNIRYF.